The 21 T cell receptor beta chains below all came from one sample that was sequenced in a study of neurological immune-mediated disorders. From the 5' RACE reads, TCRdb called clonotypes with MiXCR, one entry per CDR3 protein. The sample includes approximately 100,000 distinct CDR3 sequences, 3.5% of them seen just once. Sequencing was performed on PBMCs. The receptors were gathered from a woman between 50 and 59 years old with multiple sclerosis.

The table lists this clonotype with many counts. The rearrangement uses TRBV7-3 and TRBJ2-3; tentatively, D is TRBD1 (5 bases). Germline CDR1 is SGHTA and CDR2 is FQGTGA. Trimming removed 5 bases at V and 3 bases at J, with 12 bases between. The length of the CDR3 is 14 residues. CDR3 protein: CASSIRGATDTQYF. The CDR3 DNA reads TGTGCCAGCAGCATAAGGGGTGCGACAGATACGCAGTATTTT.

This clonotype was counted many times. V is TRBV20-1 and J is TRBJ2-3; D is undetermined. Germline V lookup: CDR1 DFQATT, CDR2 SNEGSKA (reference sequence). The CDR3 totals 12 residues. The V and J ends lost 3 bases and 2 bases respectively, with 6 bases between them. CDR3 bases: TGCAGTGCTAGCTCCTTCACAGATACGCAGTATTTT. Translated, it gives CSASSFTDTQYF.

This clonotype was seen ten or more times. V usage is TRBV18 and J usage is TRBJ1-1; 8 bases match TRBD1. This CDR3 is built from 13 residues. Looked up from germline, CDR1 is KGHSH and CDR2 is LQKENI. V trimming: 8 bases; J trimming: 4 bases; junction bases outside the gene matches: 6. The chain's CDR3 is CASQPGGLTEAFF. The CDR3 DNA sequence: TGTGCCAGCCAACCAGGGGGCCTCACTGAAGCTTTCTTT. The whole variable domain, remainder taken from reference TRBV18 and TRBJ1-1, is NAGVMQNPRHLVRRRGQEARLRCSPMKGHSHVYWYRQLPEEGLKFMVYLQKENIIDESGMPKERFSAEFPKEGPSILRIQQVVRGDSAAYFCASQPGGLTEAFFGQGTRLTVV.

This clonotype was seen many times. The V and J genes are TRBV6-6 and TRBJ2-4; D might be TRBD1 or TRBD2, each matching 5 bases. The CDR3 covers 16 residues. Germline CDR1 reads MNHNY; CDR2 reads SVGAGI (reference sequence). The ends were cut back, 3 bases at V and 4 bases at J, with 16 bases in the middle. In DNA form, the CDR3 reads TGTGCCAGCAGTTATCTTTCCCCGGGACCGAAAAACATTCAGTACTTC. Its translation: CASSYLSPGPKNIQYF.

Ten or more counts support this clonotype. The V call is TRBV6-5, the J call TRBJ2-5; 7 bases are a match to TRBD2. CDR3 length: 15 amino acids. J gave up 1 base and V 6 bases, and 8 bases lay outside the gene matches. Germline lookup yields CDR1 MNHEY and CDR2 SVGAGI. DNA of the CDR3: TGTGCCAGCAGGTCCAGCGGGGCGTTCCAAGAGACCCAGTACTTC. Residues: CASRSSGAFQETQYF.

This clonotype was seen ten or more times. The rearrangement uses TRBV11-2 and TRBJ2-4; 9 bases line up with TRBD1. Germline CDR1 and CDR2: SGHAT and FQNNGV. V dropped 5 bases and J dropped 10; count of bases not matched to a gene: 9. The length of the CDR3 is 14 residues. CDR3 sequence (DNA): TGTGCCAGCAGCCGATCGGGACAGGGTGAAATTCAGTACTTC. Translated: CASSRSGQGEIQYF.

The table lists this clonotype with many counts. V usage is TRBV5-1 and J usage is TRBJ2-7; D remains unclear. The CDR3 contains 11 residues. Germline V gene data show CDR1 as SGHRS and CDR2 as YFSETQ. The V end lost 4 bases, the J end lost 3 bases, and 5 bases lay between the germline ends. The CDR3 region is CASSADYEQYF. The DNA of the CDR3 is TGCGCCAGCAGCGCCGACTACGAGCAGTACTTC.

This clonotype was counted many times. The chain is built from TRBV6-5 and TRBJ1-3; tentative D call: TRBD1 (5 bases). Per germline, CDR1 MNHEY and CDR2 SVGAGI. V lost 2 bases to trimming and J lost 3 bases, with 8 bases between them. CDR3 size: 14 residues. The CDR3 DNA is TGTGCCAGCAGTTACGGGACCGTTGGAAACACCATATATTTT. Translated: CASSYGTVGNTIYF.

This clonotype has a count of ten or more. J is TRBJ2-1 and V is TRBV29-1; 7 nucleotides line up with TRBD2. CDR3 length: 14 amino acids. In germline, CDR1 is SQVTM, CDR2 ANQGSEA. V gave up 6 bases and J gave up 3 bases; unmatched junction bases: 8. Written as DNA, the CDR3 is TGCAGCGTAATCCGGGACTATAACTACAATGAGCAGTTCTTC. This translates into CSVIRDYNYNEQFF.

In its sample, this clonotype was seen many times. The V call is TRBV4-3, the J call TRBJ2-2; TRBD2 might be the D (5 bases). Deletions cut 3 bases from V and 5 bases from J, with 13 bases between. The CDR3 has 15 residues. CDR1 and CDR2 from the germline V gene are LGHNA and YSLEER. This CDR3 is CASSQALDSTGELFF. CDR3 DNA: TGCGCCAGCAGCCAGGCCTTGGACTCTACCGGGGAGCTGTTTTTT.

This clonotype came up many times. This chain uses TRBV9 with TRBJ2-3; D not certain. The CDR3 has 13 amino acids. Trimming removed 0 bases from V and 7 bases from J, with 9 bases in between. Germline lookup yields CDR1 SGDLS and CDR2 YYNGEE. The CDR3 coding sequence is TGTGCCAGCAGCGTAGGTGGGCTGAATACGCAGTATTTT. Its protein product is CASSVGGLNTQYF.

This clonotype appeared many times. CDR3 region: CASSPAVQGVNTGELFF. CDR3 DNA: TGTGCCAGCAGCCCAGCGGTCCAGGGGGTAAACACCGGGGAGCTGTTTTTT. The chain joins TRBV7-9 to TRBJ2-2; 7 bases are a match to TRBD1. This CDR3 has 17 amino acids. Per germline, CDR1 SEHNR and CDR2 FQNEAQ (reference sequence). Trimming removed 5 bases from V and 2 bases from J; junction bases left unmatched: 11. The full variable domain, rest sourced from reference TRBV7-9 and TRBJ2-2, is DTGVSQNPRHKITKRGQNVTFRCDPISEHNRLYWYRQTLGQGPEFLTYFQNEAQLEKSRLLSDRFSAERPKGSFSTLEIQRTEQGDSAMYLCASSPAVQGVNTGELFFGEGSRLTVL.

In this sample, this clonotype turned up many times. The chain combines TRBV9 with TRBJ2-5; no definite D call. The CDR3 consists of 13 residues. The germline V gene has CDR1 SGDLS and CDR2 YYNGEE. V was cut by 7 bases and J by 4 bases, with 14 bases left in between. CDR3 nucleotide sequence: TGTGCCAGCTTGAGATATACCTTAGAGACCCAGTACTTC. Protein product: CASLRYTLETQYF.

This clonotype has only a few counts. Mismatch with germline at one junction end may stem from a read error. This chain joins TRBV20-1 and TRBJ1-6; the D is unclear. Looked up from germline, CDR1 is DFQATT and CDR2 is SNEGSKA (reference sequence). CDR3 size: 12 residues. The CDR3 spells CSARDGDSTLNF. The CDR3 DNA is TGCAGTGCTAGAGATGGCGATTCAACCCTCAACTTT.

The sample holds many counts of this clonotype. The chain links TRBV11-2 to TRBJ1-2; possibly TRBD1 for D (5 bases). Germline V lookup: CDR1 SGHAT, CDR2 FQNNGV. Trimming left V 4 bases short and J 2 bases short, with 11 bases between. This CDR3 contains 14 residues. The CDR3 sequence: CASSSRGINYGYTF. In DNA, the CDR3 is TGTGCCAGCAGCTCAAGGGGTATCAACTATGGCTACACCTTC.

At least ten counts were recorded for this clonotype. The chain links TRBV7-2 to TRBJ1-1, with D tentatively TRBD1 (5 bases). There are 14 residues in the CDR3. V was trimmed by 1 base and J by 11 bases, leaving 17 bases between them. CDR1 and CDR2 (germline): SGHTA, FQGNSA. The CDR3 DNA reads TGTGCCAGCAGCTTAGTGATGGGGCACCTAGGGGCTTTCTTT. This codes for CASSLVMGHLGAFF.

This clonotype was seen repeatedly, ten times or more. The chain is built from TRBV4-1 and TRBJ2-2; 9 bases map to TRBD2. This CDR3 is built from 15 residues. The V segment lost 1 base and the J segment 4 bases; nucleotides outside the gene matches: 1. Germline V gives CDR1 MGHRA, CDR2 YSYEKL. The CDR3 region has the DNA TGCGCCAGCAGCCAAGTGCGGGGGGGCACCGGGGAGCTGTTTTTT. The encoded protein is CASSQVRGGTGELFF.

This clonotype has ten or more counts. The chain couples TRBV7-2 to TRBJ2-5; 9 bases match TRBD2. Germline assignment: CDR1 SGHTA and CDR2 FQGNSA. CDR3 size: 15 residues. V shed 5 bases and J 7 bases; nucleotides not matched to a gene: 11. The CDR3 coding sequence is TGTGCCAGCAGCCCGGGACTAGCCCCCGTGGGGACCCAGTACTTC. Its translation is CASSPGLAPVGTQYF.

The table lists this clonotype with many counts. The chain recombines TRBV5-1 with TRBJ2-1, with 10 bases lining up with TRBD2. CDR3 length: 14 amino acids. V lost 3 bases, J lost 13 bases, and 10 bases stayed unmatched. CDR1 is SGHRS and CDR2 is YFSETQ in the germline V gene. The CDR3 loop is CASSSDQLAGPQFF. The CDR3 nucleotides read TGCGCCAGCAGCTCAGACCAACTAGCGGGGCCACAGTTCTTC.

This clonotype was detected many times. The gene calls are TRBV5-1 and TRBJ2-3, with D unresolved. V was shortened by 2 bases and J by 4 bases, with 11 bases between the two germline ends. CDR1 and CDR2 (germline): SGHRS, YFSETQ. The CDR3 totals 14 residues. The CDR3 bases are TGCGCCAGCAGCTTAGGTATTGTTGCAGATACGCAGTATTTT. It yields the protein CASSLGIVADTQYF.

Ten or more counts support this clonotype. V and J are TRBV7-2 and TRBJ2-1; 8 positions agree with TRBD2. V lost 5 bases and J lost 13; bases outside the gene matches: 4. The CDR3 consists of 11 residues. CDR1 SGHTA and CDR2 FQGNSA come from the germline V gene. The CDR3 DNA reads as TGTGCCAGCAGCCCCGGGGGGGGCCAGTTCTTC. This codes for CASSPGGGQFF.